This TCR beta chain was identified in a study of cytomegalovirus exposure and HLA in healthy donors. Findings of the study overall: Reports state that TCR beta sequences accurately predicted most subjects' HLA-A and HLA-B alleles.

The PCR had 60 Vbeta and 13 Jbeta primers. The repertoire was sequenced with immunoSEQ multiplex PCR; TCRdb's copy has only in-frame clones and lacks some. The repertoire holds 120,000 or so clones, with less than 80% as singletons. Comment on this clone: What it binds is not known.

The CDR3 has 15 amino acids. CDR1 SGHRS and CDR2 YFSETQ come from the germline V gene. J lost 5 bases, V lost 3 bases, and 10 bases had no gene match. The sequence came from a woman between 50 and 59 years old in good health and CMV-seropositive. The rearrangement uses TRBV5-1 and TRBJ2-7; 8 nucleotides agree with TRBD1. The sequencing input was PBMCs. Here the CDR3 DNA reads TGCGCCAGCAGCTCTCCGGACAGGGCCCTCAACGAGCAGTACTTC. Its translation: CASSSPDRALNEQYF.